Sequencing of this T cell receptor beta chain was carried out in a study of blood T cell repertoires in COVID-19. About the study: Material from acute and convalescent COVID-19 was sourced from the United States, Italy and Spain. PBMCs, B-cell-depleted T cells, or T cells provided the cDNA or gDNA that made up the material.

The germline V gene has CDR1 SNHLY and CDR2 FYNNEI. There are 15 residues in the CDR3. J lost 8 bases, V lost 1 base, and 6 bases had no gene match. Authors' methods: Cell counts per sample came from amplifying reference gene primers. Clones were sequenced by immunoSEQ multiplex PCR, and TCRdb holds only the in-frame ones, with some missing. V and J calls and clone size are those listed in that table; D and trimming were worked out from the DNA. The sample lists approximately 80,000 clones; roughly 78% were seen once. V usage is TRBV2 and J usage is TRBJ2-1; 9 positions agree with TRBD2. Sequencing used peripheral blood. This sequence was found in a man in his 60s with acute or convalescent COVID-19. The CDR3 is CASSEDEREVDEQFF. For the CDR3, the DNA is TGTGCCAGCAGTGAAGACGAGCGGGAGGTAGATGAGCAGTTCTTC. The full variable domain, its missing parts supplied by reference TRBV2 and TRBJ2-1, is EPEVTQTPSHQVTQMGQEVILRCVPISNHLYFYWYRQILGQKVEFLVSFYNNEISEKSEIFDDQFSVERPDGSNFTLKIRSTKLEDSAMYFCASSEDEREVDEQFFGPGTRLTVL.